This T cell receptor (beta chain) was documented in a study of blood T cell repertoires in COVID-19. In the study overall: Italy, Spain and the United States were the sources of the convalescent and acute COVID-19 samples. PBMCs, B-cell-depleted T cells, or T cells provided the cDNA or gDNA that made up the material.

The germline V gene has CDR1 LGHDT and CDR2 YNNKEL (reference sequence). The CDR3 sequence is 13 residues long. With 4 bases clipped from V and 5 bases from J, the junction kept 4 bases outside the gene matches. As originally analysed: Amplified reference gene primers provided the basis for estimating nucleated cell counts. Sequencing used immunoSEQ multiplex PCR; TCRdb keeps in-frame clones, though not all of them. The V and J calls and clone size are taken from that table; D and trimming were inferred from the DNA. The sample yields roughly 180,000 clones, approximately 88% seen once. J is TRBJ1-1 and V is TRBV3-1 (or the pseudogene TRBV3-2); 7 nucleotides line up with TRBD1. Sequenced sample: peripheral blood. This TCR was recovered from a woman in her 30s with acute or convalescent COVID-19. For the CDR3, the DNA is TGTGCCAGCAGCCCCCACAGGGGAACTGAAGCTTTCTTT. It codes for CASSPHRGTEAFF.